The rows below give T cell receptor beta chains drawn from one sample of a study of T cell responses to AZD1222 COVID-19 vaccine. Clones were sequenced by immunoSEQ multiplex PCR, and TCRdb holds only the in-frame ones, with some missing. The sample has 250,000 or so clones; just over 90% are singletons. Sample: peripheral blood, taken on day 0 of AZD1222 vaccination. These receptors were obtained from an adult in good health. CDR3s include the opening cysteine and the closing phenylalanine or tryptophan. D genes are given only for firm matches. Some rows have no size entry. The others give once, few or many, or a class for an expanded clone.

TRBV2	TRBD1	NA	TRBJ2-3	CASSPGTGTTDTQYF	TGTGCCAGCAGCCCCGGGACAGGGACCACAGATACGCAGTATTTT
TRBV10-2	NA	NA	TRBJ1-1	CASSERGNTEAFF	TGCGCCAGCAGTGAACGGGGGAACACTGAAGCTTTCTTT
TRBV14	TRBD1	NA	TRBJ1-1	CASSQDQGAAFF	TGTGCCAGCAGCCAAGATCAGGGGGCGGCTTTCTTT
TRBV5-1	NA	NA	TRBJ2-3	CASSLVPVAGSTDTQYF	TGCGCCAGCAGCTTGGTTCCTGTCGCGGGGTCCACAGATACGCAGTATTTT
TRBV7-9	NA	NA	TRBJ2-7	CASSPGTITRGQYF	TGTGCCAGCAGCCCCGGGACCATTACGAGAGGGCAGTACTTC
TRBV6-1	NA	NA	TRBJ1-6	CASSEWGWDKGKALHF	TGTGCCAGCAGTGAATGGGGTTGGGACAAGGGAAAGGCCCTCCACTTT
TRBV29-1	NA	few	TRBJ2-1	CSVERGVPYNEQFF	TGCAGCGTTGAAAGAGGAGTCCCCTACAATGAGCAGTTCTTC
TRBV9	NA	NA	TRBJ2-3	CASSVDPLGFDTQYF	TGTGCCAGCAGCGTAGACCCGTTGGGTTTTGATACGCAGTATTTT
TRBV7-7	TRBD2	NA	TRBJ2-5	CASSSSASGRLEQTQYF	TGTGCCAGCAGCTCATCGGCTAGCGGGAGGCTCGAACAGACCCAGTACTTC
TRBV5-1	TRBD1	NA	TRBJ1-2	CASSLLEQGNYGYTF	TGCGCCAGCAGCTTGCTCGAACAGGGGAACTATGGCTACACCTTC
TRBV6-2/TRBV6-3	NA	NA	TRBJ1-1	CASSYSQVELNTEAFF	TGTGCCAGCAGTTACTCTCAGGTAGAGCTGAACACTGAAGCTTTCTTT
TRBV19	NA	NA	TRBJ1-5	CASSIRDGNQPQHF	TGTGCCAGTAGTATCCGGGACGGCAATCAGCCCCAGCATTTT
TRBV7-2	NA	NA	TRBJ1-3	CASSSSGWNSGNTIYF	TGTGCCAGCAGCTCCTCCGGGTGGAACTCTGGAAACACCATATATTTT
TRBV21-1	NA	NA	TRBJ2-2	CASSKGGTGVGGELFF	TGTGCCAGCAGCAAAGGAGGGACAGGAGTAGGCGGGGAGCTGTTTTTT
TRBV6-5	NA	NA	TRBJ1-1	CASSPGVIMNTEAFF	TGTGCCAGCAGTCCCGGAGTTATCATGAACACTGAAGCTTTCTTT
TRBV2	NA	NA	TRBJ1-1	CASLKGGDTEAFF	TGTGCCAGCTTGAAGGGGGGTGACACTGAAGCTTTCTTT
TRBV2	NA	NA	TRBJ1-2	CASSEFGGHNGYTF	TGTGCCAGCAGTGAATTTGGGGGGCATAATGGCTACACCTTC
TRBV4-3	TRBD2	NA	TRBJ2-7	CASSQGLGLAGEEQYF	TGCGCCAGCAGCCAAGGACTCGGACTAGCGGGAGAAGAGCAGTACTTC
TRBV18	NA	few	TRBJ1-2	CASSPGDGYTF	TGTGCCAGCTCACCAGGGGATGGCTACACCTTC
TRBV3-1/TRBV3-2	NA	few	TRBJ1-3	CASSPAGTLSGNTIYF	TGTGCCAGCAGCCCCGCCGGGACTCTCTCTGGAAACACCATATATTTT
TRBV6-6	NA	NA	TRBJ2-3	CASSPPRRGLNPDTQYF	TGTGCCAGCAGTCCCCCGAGGAGGGGGCTTAATCCAGATACGCAGTATTTT
TRBV28	NA	NA	TRBJ1-5	CASSPFGGSSNQPQHF	TGTGCCAGCAGCCCCTTTGGAGGGTCGAGCAATCAGCCCCAGCATTTT
TRBV19	NA	NA	TRBJ2-1	CASSSAAYNEQFF	TGTGCCAGTTCTAGTGCGGCTTACAATGAGCAGTTCTTC
TRBV5-6	NA	NA	TRBJ2-7	CASSPGLGYEQYF	TGTGCCAGCTCGCCGGGACTGGGCTACGAGCAGTACTTC
TRBV5-1	NA	NA	TRBJ1-2	CASSGGVGYGYTF	TGCGCCAGCAGTGGGGGTGTTGGTTATGGCTACACCTTC
TRBV5-1	TRBD1	NA	TRBJ1-2	CASSLAQGGPANYGYTF	TGCGCCAGCAGCTTGGCACAGGGGGGTCCAGCTAACTATGGCTACACCTTC
TRBV10-2	NA	once	TRBJ1-1	CASSEVGGSAFF	TGCGCCAGCAGTGAGGTTGGGGGTTCAGCTTTCTTT
TRBV28	NA	once	TRBJ2-7	CASSLGLVGQYF	TGTGCCAGCAGTTTAGGTCTTGTTGGGCAGTACTTC
TRBV6-5	TRBD1	NA	TRBJ1-1	CASSPTGAEDTEAFF	TGTGCCAGCAGCCCCACAGGGGCAGAGGACACTGAAGCTTTCTTT
TRBV3-1/TRBV3-2	TRBD1	NA	TRBJ1-6	CASSPGGISPLHF	TGTGCCAGCAGCCCAGGGGGGATATCACCCCTCCACTTT
TRBV28	NA	once	TRBJ2-2	CASSSRVGPGELFF	TGTGCCAGCAGTTCCAGGGTGGGACCCGGGGAGCTGTTTTTT
TRBV6-2/TRBV6-3	TRBD1	NA	TRBJ2-3	CASSLTGTGDTDTQYF	TGTGCCAGCAGTTTGACAGGGACGGGCGACACAGATACGCAGTATTTT
TRBV10-3	NA	NA	TRBJ1-3	CATEQSSGNTIYF	TGTGCCACCGAACAGTCTTCTGGAAACACCATATATTTT
TRBV5-1	NA	NA	TRBJ1-1	CASSLPLGGSTEAFF	TGCGCCAGCAGCTTACCTTTGGGAGGGAGCACTGAAGCTTTCTTT
TRBV3-1/TRBV3-2	NA	NA	TRBJ1-5	CASSQARFPPQHF	TGTGCCAGCAGCCAAGCTCGCTTCCCGCCCCAGCATTTT
TRBV19	TRBD1	NA	TRBJ2-7	CASSEPGQGFEQYF	TGTGCCAGTAGTGAACCGGGACAGGGCTTCGAGCAGTACTTC
TRBV28	NA	NA	TRBJ1-2	CASSPGGGLPYGYTF	TGTGCCAGCAGTCCCGGGGGGGGCCTGCCCTATGGCTACACCTTC
TRBV9	NA	NA	TRBJ2-3	CASSEGVSTDTQYF	TGTGCCAGCAGCGAGGGGGTTAGCACAGATACGCAGTATTTT
TRBV12-3/TRBV12-4	NA	NA	TRBJ1-5	CASSPGLSVVHF	TGTGCCAGCAGTCCTGGACTTTCGGTGGTGCATTTT
TRBV2	NA	NA	TRBJ1-5	CASSGDPFSNQPQHF	TGTGCCAGCAGTGGAGATCCCTTTAGCAATCAGCCCCAGCATTTT
TRBV6-5	NA	NA	TRBJ2-3	CASTLTVSTDTQYF	TGTGCCAGCACCCTGACAGTCTCCACAGATACGCAGTATTTT
TRBV30	NA	NA	TRBJ2-1	CAWSVNTWSDEQFF	TGTGCCTGGAGTGTGAATACGTGGTCCGATGAGCAGTTCTTC
TRBV5-4	TRBD1	once	TRBJ1-2	CASSLRGPGGYTF	TGTGCCAGCAGCTTGAGGGGGCCGGGGGGCTACACCTTC
TRBV18	NA	NA	TRBJ1-1	CASSPLREFLNTEAFF	TGTGCCAGCTCACCCCTCCGGGAGTTTCTGAACACTGAAGCTTTCTTT
TRBV12-3/TRBV12-4	NA	NA	TRBJ1-3	CASEGFGNTIYF	TGTGCCAGCGAGGGGTTTGGAAACACCATATATTTT
TRBV19	NA	NA	TRBJ1-3	CASTYSGNTIYF	TGTGCCAGTACCTACTCTGGAAACACCATATATTTT
TRBV3-1/TRBV3-2	NA	NA	TRBJ1-1	CASTSNTEAFF	TGTGCCAGCACCTCGAACACTGAAGCTTTCTTT
TRBV7-2	NA	NA	TRBJ2-7	CASSPPRGRSYEQYF	TGTGCCAGCAGCCCCCCTAGGGGCCGTTCCTACGAGCAGTACTTC
TRBV6-5	TRBD2	once	TRBJ2-1	CASSYSALAGVGEQFF	TGTGCCAGCAGTTACTCGGCCCTAGCGGGAGTGGGGGAGCAGTTCTTC
TRBV7-2	NA	NA	TRBJ2-7	CAGGRDGNYEQYF	TGTGCCGGGGGGCGGGACGGGAACTACGAGCAGTACTTC
TRBV3-1/TRBV3-2	TRBD2	NA	TRBJ2-7	CASSQDGLAGPLGKYF	TGTGCCAGCAGCCAAGATGGGCTAGCGGGGCCGCTTGGAAAGTACTTC
TRBV6-2/TRBV6-3	TRBD1	few	TRBJ2-2	CASSRGQMNTGELFF	TGTGCCAGCAGTCGGGGACAGATGAACACCGGGGAGCTGTTTTTT
TRBV7-9	TRBD1	NA	TRBJ1-2	CASSSTGEGAYGYTF	TGTGCCAGCAGCTCCACAGGGGAGGGAGCCTATGGCTACACCTTC
TRBV2	NA	once	TRBJ2-3	CASSEARGHLDTQYF	TGTGCCAGCAGTGAAGCGAGAGGGCATCTGGATACGCAGTATTTT
TRBV2	NA	NA	TRBJ1-2	CASSERGGPPYGYTF	TGTGCCAGCAGTGAGAGGGGGGGGCCTCCTTATGGCTACACCTTC